The sequence of this TCR beta chain was determined in a study of PD-L1 blockade in urothelial cancer. Study-wide context: Patients had undergone 0 to 3 prior chemotherapy regimens. Blood was subjected to analysis at 3 weeks (second dose) and 6 weeks following treatment start.

This CDR3 has 12 residues. Germline CDR1 reads SEHNR; CDR2 reads FQNEAQ (reference sequence). Between the trimmed V and J ends, which lost 11 bases and 1 base, there was a span of 10 bases. Using immunoSEQ multiplex PCR, the repertoire was profiled, and TCRdb retains in-frame clones only, with some absent. The sample has roughly 49,000 clones, about 85% seen once. The chain has TRBV7-9 and TRBJ2-3, with D tentatively TRBD2 (7 bases). The source material was PBMCs, sampled around atezolizumab (anti-PD-L1) treatment. This TCR was recovered from a man between 60 and 70 years old with urothelial cancer. For the CDR3, the DNA is TGTGCCTCCGGGGGGCGCACAGATACGCAGTATTTT. Protein product: CASGGRTDTQYF.